The TCR beta chain described here comes from a study of blood T cells in healthy people across ages. This clonotype was counted only a few times. Next came a second PCR, run for about 6 to 12 cycles, which used a sample-barcoded 5' primer along with a J-beta primer mix. Each CDR3 protein is one row after TCRdb ran MiXCR on the 5' RACE reads. The data show about 540,000 distinct CDR3 sequences, less than 25% seen once. This CDR3 region has 14 residues. From germline, CDR1 is DFQATT and CDR2 SNEGSKA (reference sequence). Trimming at V came to 8 bases and at J to 3 bases, leaving 13 bases not matched to a gene. The same data also went into a second study, on T cells of mothers and their children.

The chain employs TRBV20-1 and TRBJ2-7; 7 bases map to TRBD1. The TCR sequence derives from a boy aged 10-17 years in good health. Material for sequencing was blood. CDR3 amino acids: CSLVTPNRGYEQYF. In DNA form, the CDR3 reads TGCAGTCTCGTAACTCCAAACAGGGGCTACGAGCAGTACTTC.